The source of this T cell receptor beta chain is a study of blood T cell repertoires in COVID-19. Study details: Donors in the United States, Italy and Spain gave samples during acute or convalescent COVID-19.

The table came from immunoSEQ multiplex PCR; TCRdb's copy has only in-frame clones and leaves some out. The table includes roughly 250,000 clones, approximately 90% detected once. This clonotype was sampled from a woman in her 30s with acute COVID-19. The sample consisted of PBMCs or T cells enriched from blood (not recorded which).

The CDR3 bases are TGTGCCAGTATGCCTGGACAAGGGCTGGAGACCCAGTACTTC. Translating gives CASMPGQGLETQYF. The V call is TRBV19, the J call TRBJ2-5, with D possibly matching TRBD1 (5 bases). V lost 7 bases, J lost 5 bases, and 17 bases lay in between. The germline V gene has CDR1 LNHDA and CDR2 SQIVND (reference sequence). The CDR3 is 14 residues long.